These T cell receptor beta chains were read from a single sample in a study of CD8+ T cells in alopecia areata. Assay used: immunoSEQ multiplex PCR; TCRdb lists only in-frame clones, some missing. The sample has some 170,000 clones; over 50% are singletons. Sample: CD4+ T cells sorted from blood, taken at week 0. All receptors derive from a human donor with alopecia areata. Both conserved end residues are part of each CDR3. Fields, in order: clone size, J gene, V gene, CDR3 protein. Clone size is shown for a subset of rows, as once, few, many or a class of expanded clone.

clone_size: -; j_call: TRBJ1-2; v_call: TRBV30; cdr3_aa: CAWKPNYGYTF
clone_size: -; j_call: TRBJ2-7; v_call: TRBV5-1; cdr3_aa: CASSSTSGGAYEQYF
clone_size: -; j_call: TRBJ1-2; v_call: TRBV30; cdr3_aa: CAWSAGSTYGYTF
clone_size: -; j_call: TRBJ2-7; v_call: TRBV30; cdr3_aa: CAWSVSGAIDEQYF
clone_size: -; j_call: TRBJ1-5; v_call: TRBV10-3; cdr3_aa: CASEDSHDQPQHF
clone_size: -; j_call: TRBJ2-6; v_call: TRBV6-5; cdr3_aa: CASSYITQAGANVLTF
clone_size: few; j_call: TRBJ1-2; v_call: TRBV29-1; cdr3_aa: CSARTGGVSGYTF
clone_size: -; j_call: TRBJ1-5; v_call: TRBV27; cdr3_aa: CASSFGTDSNQPQHF
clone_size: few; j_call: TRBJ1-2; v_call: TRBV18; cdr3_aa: CASSPGQGGGYTF
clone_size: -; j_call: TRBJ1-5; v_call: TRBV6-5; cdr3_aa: CASPSNQPQHF
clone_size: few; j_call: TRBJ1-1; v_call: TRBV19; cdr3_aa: CASSILGNTEAFF
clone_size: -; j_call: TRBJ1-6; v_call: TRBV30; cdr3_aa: CAWSSGQGNQALHF
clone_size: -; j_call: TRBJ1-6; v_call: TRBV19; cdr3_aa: CASSRRPGQGNSPLHF
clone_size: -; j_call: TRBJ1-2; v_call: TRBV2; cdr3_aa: CASSPGTYGYTF
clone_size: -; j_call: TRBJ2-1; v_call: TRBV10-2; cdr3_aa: CASSERLAGYNEQFF
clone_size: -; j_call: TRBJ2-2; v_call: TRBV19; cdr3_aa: CASDRDMGTGELFF
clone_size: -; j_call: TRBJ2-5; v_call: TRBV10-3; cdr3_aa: CAITQEAQTETQYF
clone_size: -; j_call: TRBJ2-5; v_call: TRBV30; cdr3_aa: CAWSLGFVGETQYF
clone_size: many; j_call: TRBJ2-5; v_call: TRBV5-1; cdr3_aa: CASSLSSPGGSQETQYF
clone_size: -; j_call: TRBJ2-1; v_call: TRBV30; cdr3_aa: CASKRGSYNEQFF
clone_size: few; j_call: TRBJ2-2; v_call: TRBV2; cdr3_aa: CASKLEVNTGELFF
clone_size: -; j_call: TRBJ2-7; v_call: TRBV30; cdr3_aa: CAWRQVGEQYF
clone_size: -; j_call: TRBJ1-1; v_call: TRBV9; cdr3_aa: CASSPLPRDTEAFF
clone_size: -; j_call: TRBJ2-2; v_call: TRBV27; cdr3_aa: CASSLQNRARTNTGELFF